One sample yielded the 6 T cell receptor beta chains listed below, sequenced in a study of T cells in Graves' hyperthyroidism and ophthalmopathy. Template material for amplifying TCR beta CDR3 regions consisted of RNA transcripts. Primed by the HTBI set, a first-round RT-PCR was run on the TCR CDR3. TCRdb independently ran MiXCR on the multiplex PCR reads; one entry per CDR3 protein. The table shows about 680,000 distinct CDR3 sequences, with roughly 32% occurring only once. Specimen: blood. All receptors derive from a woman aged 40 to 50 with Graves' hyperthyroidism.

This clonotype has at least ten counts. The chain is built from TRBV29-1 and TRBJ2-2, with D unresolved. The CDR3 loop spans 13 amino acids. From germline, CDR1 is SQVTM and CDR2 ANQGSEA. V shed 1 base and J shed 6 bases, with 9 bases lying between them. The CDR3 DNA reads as TGCAGCGTTGAAGTGTACGTGGCCGGGGAGCTGTTTTTT. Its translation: CSVEVYVAGELFF.

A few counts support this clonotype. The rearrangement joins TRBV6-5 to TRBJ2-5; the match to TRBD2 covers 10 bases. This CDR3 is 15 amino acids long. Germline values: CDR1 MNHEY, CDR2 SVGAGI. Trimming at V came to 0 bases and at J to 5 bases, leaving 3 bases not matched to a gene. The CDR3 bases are TGTGCCAGCAGTTACTCAGCGGGGGGGGAGGAGACCCAGTACTTC. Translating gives CASSYSAGGEETQYF.

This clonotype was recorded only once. For the CDR3, the DNA is TGTGCCAGCAGTGGACCGGGACAGCGTCCGGAGACCCAGTACTTC. It yields the protein CASSGPGQRPETQYF. The J gene is TRBJ2-5, the V gene TRBV28; TRBD1 agrees at 7 bases. J was trimmed by 5 bases and V by 5 bases; bases with no gene match: 11. The CDR3 contains 15 residues. The germline gives CDR1 MDHEN, CDR2 SYDVKM.

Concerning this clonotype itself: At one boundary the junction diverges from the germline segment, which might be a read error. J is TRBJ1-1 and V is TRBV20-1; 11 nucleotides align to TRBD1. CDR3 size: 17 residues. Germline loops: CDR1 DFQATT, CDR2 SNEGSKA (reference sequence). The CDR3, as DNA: TGCAGTGCTAGAGATCGGGACAGGGGGACTTTGAACACTGAAGCTCTCTTT. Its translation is CSARDRDRGTLNTEALF.

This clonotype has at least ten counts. Here the CDR3 DNA reads TGTGCCAGCAGTTCGGGCAGGGTGAACACTGAAGCTTTCTTT. Encoded protein: CASSSGRVNTEAFF. This chain links TRBV12-3 or TRBV12-4 with TRBJ1-1, with D maybe TRBD1 (5 bases). The CDR3 runs to 14 residues. Trimming cost V 4 bases and J 0 bases, with 9 bases left between them.

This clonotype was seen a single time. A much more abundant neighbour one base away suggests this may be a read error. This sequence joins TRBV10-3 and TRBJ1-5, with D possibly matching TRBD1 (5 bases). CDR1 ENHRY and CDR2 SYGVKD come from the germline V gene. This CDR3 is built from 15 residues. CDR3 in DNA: TGTGCCAGCAGTTACTCAGCCAGGGGCAATCAGCCCCAGCATTTT. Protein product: CASSYSARGNQPQHF.